The clone carrying this T cell receptor (beta chain) appeared many times. The antigen remains unidentified. Constant-segment primers served in 5'RACE that generated TCR alpha and TCR beta cDNA libraries bearing sample barcodes and UMIs. TCRdb analysed the 5' RACE reads with MiXCR anew, one entry per CDR3 protein. The sample shows about 430,000 distinct CDR3 sequences, more than 20% of them seen only once. The source of the sample is a study of T-cell memory formation after mild COVID-19. CDR1 and CDR2 from the germline V gene are SGDLS and YYNGEE. V lost 0 bases and J 1 base, leaving 9 bases between the germline ends. The CDR3 contains 15 residues. The study's findings and limits: There was no confirmation that second-wave clones peaking on day 37 were SARS-CoV-2 specific. Clones that contracted from day 15 to 85 were balanced CD4/CD8, while later expanders leaned CD4+. The appearance of some responding clones in pre-infection memory suggested that cross-reactive memory joined.

Sequences were obtained from PBMCs or a T cell subset sorted from them (not recorded which). V is TRBV9 and J is TRBJ2-3, with D possibly being TRBD1 (6 bases). This TCR was sampled from an adult woman who had mild COVID-19 (a few samples of this study predate the infection). Cell type and time point are not known. CDR3 residues: CASSVGAGGTDTQYF. The DNA for the CDR3 is TGTGCCAGCAGCGTAGGGGCAGGGGGCACAGATACGCAGTATTTT.